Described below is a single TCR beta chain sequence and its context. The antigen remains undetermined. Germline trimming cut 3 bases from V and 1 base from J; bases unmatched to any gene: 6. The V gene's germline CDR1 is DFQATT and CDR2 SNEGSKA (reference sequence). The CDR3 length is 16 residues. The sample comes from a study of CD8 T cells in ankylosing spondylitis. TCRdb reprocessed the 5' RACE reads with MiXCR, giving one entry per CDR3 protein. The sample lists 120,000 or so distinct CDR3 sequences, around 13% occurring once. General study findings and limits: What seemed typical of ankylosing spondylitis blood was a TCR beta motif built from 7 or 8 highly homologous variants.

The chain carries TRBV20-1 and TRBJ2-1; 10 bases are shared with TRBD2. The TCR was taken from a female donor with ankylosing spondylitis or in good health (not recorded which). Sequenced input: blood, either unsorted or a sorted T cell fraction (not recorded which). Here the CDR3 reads CSASPSGRFSYNEQFF. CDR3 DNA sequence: TGCAGTGCTAGCCCTAGCGGGAGATTTTCCTACAATGAGCAGTTCTTC.